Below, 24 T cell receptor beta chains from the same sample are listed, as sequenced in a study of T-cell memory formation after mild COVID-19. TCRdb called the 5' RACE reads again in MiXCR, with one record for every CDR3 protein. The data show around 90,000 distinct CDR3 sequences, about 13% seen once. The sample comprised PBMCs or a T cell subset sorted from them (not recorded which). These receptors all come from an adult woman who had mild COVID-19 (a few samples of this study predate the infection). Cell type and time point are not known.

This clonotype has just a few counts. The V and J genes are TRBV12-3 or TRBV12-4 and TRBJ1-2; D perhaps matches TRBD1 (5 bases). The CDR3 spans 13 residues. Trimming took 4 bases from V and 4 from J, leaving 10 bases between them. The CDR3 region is CASSYRTVYGYTF. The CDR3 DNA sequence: TGTGCCAGCAGTTACAGGACCGTCTATGGCTACACCTTC.

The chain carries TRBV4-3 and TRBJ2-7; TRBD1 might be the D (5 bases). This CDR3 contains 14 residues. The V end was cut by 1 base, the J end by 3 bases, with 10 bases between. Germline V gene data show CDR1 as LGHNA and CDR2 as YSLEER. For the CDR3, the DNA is TGCGCCAGCAGCCAAGGGACAAACTTCTACGAGCAGTACTTC. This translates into CASSQGTNFYEQYF.

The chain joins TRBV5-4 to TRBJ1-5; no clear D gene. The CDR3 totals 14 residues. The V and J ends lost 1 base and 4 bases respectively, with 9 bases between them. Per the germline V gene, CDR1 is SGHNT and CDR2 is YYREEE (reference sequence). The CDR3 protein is CASSLRGINQPQHF. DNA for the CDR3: TGTGCCAGCAGCTTGCGGGGAATTAATCAGCCCCAGCATTTT.

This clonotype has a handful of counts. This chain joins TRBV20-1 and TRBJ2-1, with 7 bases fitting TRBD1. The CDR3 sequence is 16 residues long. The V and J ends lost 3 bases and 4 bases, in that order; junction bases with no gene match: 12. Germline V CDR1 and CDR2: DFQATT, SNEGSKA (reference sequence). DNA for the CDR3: TGCAGTGCTAGTGAATCCGGGACAGCGATTTACAATGAGCAGTTCTTC. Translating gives CSASESGTAIYNEQFF.

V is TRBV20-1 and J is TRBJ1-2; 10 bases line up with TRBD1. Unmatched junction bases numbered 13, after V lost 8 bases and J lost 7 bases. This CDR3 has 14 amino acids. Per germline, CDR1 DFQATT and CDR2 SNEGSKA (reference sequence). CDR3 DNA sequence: TGCAGTCTAAAAAGCGACAGGGGGCGTAGTGGCTACACCTTC. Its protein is CSLKSDRGRSGYTF.

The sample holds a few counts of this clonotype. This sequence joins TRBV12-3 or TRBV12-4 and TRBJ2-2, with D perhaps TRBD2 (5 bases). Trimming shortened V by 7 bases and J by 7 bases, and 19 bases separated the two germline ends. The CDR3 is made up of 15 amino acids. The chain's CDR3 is CASIISGVQGGELFF. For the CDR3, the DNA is TGTGCCAGCATTATCTCCGGGGTCCAAGGCGGGGAGCTGTTTTTT.

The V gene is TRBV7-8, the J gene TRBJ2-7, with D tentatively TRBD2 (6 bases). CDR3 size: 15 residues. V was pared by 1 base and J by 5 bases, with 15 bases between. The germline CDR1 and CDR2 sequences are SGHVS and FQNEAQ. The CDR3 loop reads CASSLEGAGGDEQYF. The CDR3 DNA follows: TGTGCCAGCAGCTTAGAGGGAGCCGGGGGAGACGAGCAGTACTTC.

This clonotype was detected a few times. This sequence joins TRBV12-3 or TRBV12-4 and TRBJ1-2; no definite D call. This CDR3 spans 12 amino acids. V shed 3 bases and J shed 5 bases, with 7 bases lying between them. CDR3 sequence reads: CASSFTGYGYTF. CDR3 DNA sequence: TGTGCCAGCAGTTTTACGGGATATGGCTACACCTTC.

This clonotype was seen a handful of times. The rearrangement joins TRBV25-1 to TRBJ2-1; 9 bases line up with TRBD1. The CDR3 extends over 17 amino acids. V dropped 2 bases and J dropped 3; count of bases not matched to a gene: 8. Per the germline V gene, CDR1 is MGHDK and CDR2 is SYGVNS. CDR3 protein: CASSEKWTGDVYNEQFF. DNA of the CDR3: TGTGCCAGCAGTGAAAAGTGGACAGGGGATGTCTACAATGAGCAGTTCTTC.

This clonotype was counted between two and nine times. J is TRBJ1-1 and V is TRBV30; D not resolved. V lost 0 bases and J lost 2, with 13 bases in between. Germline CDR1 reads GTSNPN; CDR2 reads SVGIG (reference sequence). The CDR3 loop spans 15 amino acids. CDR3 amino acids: CAWSVTYGYNTEAFF. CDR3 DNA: TGTGCCTGGAGTGTAACATACGGTTATAACACTGAAGCTTTCTTT.

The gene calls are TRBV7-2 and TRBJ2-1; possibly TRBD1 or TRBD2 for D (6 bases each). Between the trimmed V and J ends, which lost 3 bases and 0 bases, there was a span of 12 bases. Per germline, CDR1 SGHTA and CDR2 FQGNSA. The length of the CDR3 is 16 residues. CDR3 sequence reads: CASSFFGGSSYNEQFF. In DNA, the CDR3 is TGTGCCAGCAGCTTCTTCGGGGGCAGCTCCTACAATGAGCAGTTCTTC.

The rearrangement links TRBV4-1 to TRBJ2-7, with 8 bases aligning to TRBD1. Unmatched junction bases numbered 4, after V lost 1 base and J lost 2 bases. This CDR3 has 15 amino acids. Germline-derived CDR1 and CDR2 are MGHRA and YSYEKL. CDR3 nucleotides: TGCGCCAGCAGCCAAGCTCAGGGGGCAACCTACGAGCAGTACTTC. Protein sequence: CASSQAQGATYEQYF.

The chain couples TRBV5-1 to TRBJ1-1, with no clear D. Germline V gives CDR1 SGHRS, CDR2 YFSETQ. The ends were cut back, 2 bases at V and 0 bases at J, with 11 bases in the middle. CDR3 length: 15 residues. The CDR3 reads CASSLSQEVNTEAFF. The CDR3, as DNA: TGCGCCAGCAGCTTATCGCAGGAAGTGAACACTGAAGCTTTCTTT.

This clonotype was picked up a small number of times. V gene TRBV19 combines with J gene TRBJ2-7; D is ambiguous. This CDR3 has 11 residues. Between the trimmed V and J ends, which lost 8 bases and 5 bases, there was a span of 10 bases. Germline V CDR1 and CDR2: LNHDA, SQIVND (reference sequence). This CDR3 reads CASQTHNEQYF. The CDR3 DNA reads TGTGCCAGTCAGACCCATAACGAGCAGTACTTC.

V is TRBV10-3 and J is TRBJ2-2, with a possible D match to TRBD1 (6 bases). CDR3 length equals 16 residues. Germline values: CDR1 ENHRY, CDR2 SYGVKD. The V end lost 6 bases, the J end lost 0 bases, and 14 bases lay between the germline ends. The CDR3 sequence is CAIRATGISNTGELFF. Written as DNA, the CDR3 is TGTGCCATCAGAGCCACAGGGATTTCGAACACCGGGGAGCTGTTTTTT.

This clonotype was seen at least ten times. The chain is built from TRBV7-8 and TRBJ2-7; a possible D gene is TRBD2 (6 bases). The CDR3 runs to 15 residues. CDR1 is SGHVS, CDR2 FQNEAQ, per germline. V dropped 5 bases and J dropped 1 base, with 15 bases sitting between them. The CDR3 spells CASSSLRDLSYEQYF. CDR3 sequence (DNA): TGTGCCAGCAGCAGTCTCCGGGACTTGTCCTACGAGCAGTACTTC.

The CDR3 nucleotides are TGTGCCAGCAGCAAAGAGGGGGGCTACGAGCAGTACTTC. It translates to CASSKEGGYEQYF. The chain joins TRBV21-1 to TRBJ2-7; the table names TRBD1, a call not compared with the DNA. TRBV21-1 represents a pseudogene. This CDR3 spans 13 amino acids.

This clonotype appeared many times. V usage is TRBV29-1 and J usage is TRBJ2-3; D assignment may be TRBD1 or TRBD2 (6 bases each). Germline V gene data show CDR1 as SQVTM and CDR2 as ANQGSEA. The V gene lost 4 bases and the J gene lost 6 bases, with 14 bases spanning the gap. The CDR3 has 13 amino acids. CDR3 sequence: CSVGTGAADTQYF. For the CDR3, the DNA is TGCAGCGTTGGTACGGGGGCGGCTGATACGCAGTATTTT.

In DNA, the CDR3 is TGTGCCAGCAGCCAAGCGAGCGGGGCTTCCTACGAGCAGTACTTC. Translated: CASSQASGASYEQYF. The V and J genes are TRBV4-2 and TRBJ2-7, with 7 bases lining up with TRBD2. V trimming: 1 base; J trimming: 1 base; junction bases outside the gene matches: 4. The CDR3 loop spans 15 amino acids. The germline gives CDR1 LGHNA, CDR2 YNFKEQ.

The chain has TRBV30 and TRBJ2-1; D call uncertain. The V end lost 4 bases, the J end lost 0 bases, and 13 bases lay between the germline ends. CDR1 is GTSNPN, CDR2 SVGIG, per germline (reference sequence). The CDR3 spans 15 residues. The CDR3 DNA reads TGTGCCTGGAAAATTAGTCCAATCTCCTACAATGAGCAGTTCTTC. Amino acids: CAWKISPISYNEQFF.

CDR3 residues: CASSPMGTPAYNEQFF. In nucleotides, the CDR3 is TGTGCCAGTAGCCCGATGGGCACCCCCGCCTACAATGAGCAGTTCTTC. The chain combines TRBV19 with TRBJ2-1; no reliable D call. Germline V gene lookup returns CDR1 LNHDA and CDR2 SQIVND (reference sequence). Deletions cut 6 bases from V and 2 bases from J, with 17 bases between. The CDR3 runs 16 residues. Full variable domain (remainder filled in from reference TRBV19 and TRBJ2-1): DGGITQSPKYLFRKEGQNVTLSCEQNLNHDAMYWYRQDPGQGLRLIYYSQIVNDFQKGDIAEGYSVSREKKESFPLTVTSAQKNPTAFYLCASSPMGTPAYNEQFFGPGTRLTVL.

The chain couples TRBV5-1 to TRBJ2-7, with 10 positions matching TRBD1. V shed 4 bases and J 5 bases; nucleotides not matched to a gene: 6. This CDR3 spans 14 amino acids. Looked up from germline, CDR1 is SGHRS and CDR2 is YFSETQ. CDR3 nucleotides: TGCGCCAGCAGCCCCGGGACAGGGGAGGACGAGCAGTACTTC. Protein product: CASSPGTGEDEQYF.

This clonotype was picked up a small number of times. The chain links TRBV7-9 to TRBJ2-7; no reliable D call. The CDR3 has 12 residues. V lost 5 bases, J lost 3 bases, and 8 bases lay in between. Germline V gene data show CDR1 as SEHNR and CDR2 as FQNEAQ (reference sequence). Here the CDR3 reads CASSQRYYEQYF. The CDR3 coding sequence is TGTGCCAGCAGCCAAAGGTACTACGAGCAGTACTTC.

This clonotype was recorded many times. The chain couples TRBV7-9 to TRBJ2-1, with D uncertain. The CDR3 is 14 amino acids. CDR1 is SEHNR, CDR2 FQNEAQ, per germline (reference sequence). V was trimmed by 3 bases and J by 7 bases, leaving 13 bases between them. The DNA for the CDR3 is TGTGCCAGCAGCTTCAGTTTAGGGCGAAATGAGCAGTTCTTC. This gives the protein CASSFSLGRNEQFF.